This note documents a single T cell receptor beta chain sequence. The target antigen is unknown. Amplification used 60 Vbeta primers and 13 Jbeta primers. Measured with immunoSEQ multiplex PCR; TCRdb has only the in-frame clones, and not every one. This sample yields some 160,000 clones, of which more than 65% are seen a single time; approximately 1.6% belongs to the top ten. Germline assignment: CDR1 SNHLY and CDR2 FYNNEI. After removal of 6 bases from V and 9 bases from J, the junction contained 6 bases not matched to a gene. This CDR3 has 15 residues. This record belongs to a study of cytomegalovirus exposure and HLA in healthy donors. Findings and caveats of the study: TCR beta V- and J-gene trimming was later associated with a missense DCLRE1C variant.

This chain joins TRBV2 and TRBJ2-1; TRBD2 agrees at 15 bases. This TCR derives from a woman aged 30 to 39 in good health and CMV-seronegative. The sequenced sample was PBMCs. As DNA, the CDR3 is TGTGCCAGCAGCTTAGGACTAGCGGGGGGGCGTGAGCAGTTCTTC. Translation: CASSLGLAGGREQFF. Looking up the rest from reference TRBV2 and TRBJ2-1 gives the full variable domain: EPEVTQTPSHQVTQMGQEVILRCVPISNHLYFYWYRQILGQKVEFLVSFYNNEISEKSEIFDDQFSVERPDGSNFTLKIRSTKLEDSAMYFCASSLGLAGGREQFFGPGTRLTVL.